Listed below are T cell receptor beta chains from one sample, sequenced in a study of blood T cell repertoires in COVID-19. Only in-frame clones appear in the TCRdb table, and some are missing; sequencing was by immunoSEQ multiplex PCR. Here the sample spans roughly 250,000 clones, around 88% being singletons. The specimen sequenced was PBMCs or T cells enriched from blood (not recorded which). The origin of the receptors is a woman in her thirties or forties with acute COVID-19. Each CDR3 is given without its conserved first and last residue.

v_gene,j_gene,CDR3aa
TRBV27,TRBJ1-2,ASSFLRTGASNYGYT
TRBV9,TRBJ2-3,ASTSSGTNTDTQY
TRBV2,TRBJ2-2,ASQWDRNTGELF
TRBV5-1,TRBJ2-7,ASSLGDRVSYEQY
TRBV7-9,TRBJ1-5,ASSAGTAAQPQH
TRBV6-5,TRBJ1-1,ASSKQAEAF
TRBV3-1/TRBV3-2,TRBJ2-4,ASSQERAGGPLVV
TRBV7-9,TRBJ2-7,ASSLPSGRGEQY
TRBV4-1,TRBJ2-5,ASSQDRVQRETQY
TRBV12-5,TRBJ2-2,ASGFWGPSNTGELF
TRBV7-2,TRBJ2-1,ASSLTYPSYNEQF
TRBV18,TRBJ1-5,ASSPRDRGGNQPQH
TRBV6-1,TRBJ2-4,ASSEAKIAGIAKNIQY
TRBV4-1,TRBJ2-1,ASSPSGTSYNEQF
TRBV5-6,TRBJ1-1,ASSVGTGANTEAF
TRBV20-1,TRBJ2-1,SASGQGARNEQF
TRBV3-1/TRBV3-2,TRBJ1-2,ASSLRTEEGYT
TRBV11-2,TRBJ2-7,ASSRTAQGAGSYEQY
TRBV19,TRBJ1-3,ASSIAWEVMTGNTIY
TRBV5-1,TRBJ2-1,ASSQAGTATNEQF
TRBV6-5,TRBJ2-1,ASSYEAGGRDNEQF
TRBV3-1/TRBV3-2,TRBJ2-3,ASSQDFTGTDTQY
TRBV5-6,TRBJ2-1,ASSSSRGANEQF
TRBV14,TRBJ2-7,ASSPFPGEQY
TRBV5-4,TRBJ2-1,ASSFPSGSNEQF
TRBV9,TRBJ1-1,ASSVEGAGGTEAF
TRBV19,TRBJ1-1,ASSIETGETNTEAF
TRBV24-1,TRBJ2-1,ATSSSATLKESDEQF
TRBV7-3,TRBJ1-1,ASSLQGNTEAF
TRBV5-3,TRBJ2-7,ARSLLTGGPEQY
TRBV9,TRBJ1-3,ASSVFGTKLSGNTIY
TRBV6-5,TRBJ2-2,ASSFRSGAVSGELF
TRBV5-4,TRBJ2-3,ASSSSGTPDTQY
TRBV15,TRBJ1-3,ATSRDSGNPGNTIY
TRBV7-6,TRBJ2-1,ASSLEDSAGNEQF
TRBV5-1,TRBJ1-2,ASSLALSRTGGQNSGYT
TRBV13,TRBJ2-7,ASSLTDEQY
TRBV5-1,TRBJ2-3,ASSPTSVNSDTQY
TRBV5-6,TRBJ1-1,ASSLSELNTEAF
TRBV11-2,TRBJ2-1,ASSPAYNEQF
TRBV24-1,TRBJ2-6,ATQRSTSSGANVLT
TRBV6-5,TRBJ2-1,ASSLAGGLHEQF
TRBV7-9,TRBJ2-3,ASISGRLAEDTQY
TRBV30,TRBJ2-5,AWRLAGGGETQY
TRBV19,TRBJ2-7,ASSTHLGTYEQY
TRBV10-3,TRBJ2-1,AIRSGTSGYNEQF
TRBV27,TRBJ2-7,ASSFERENVYEQY
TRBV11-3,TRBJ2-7,ASSLAPSGGYEQY